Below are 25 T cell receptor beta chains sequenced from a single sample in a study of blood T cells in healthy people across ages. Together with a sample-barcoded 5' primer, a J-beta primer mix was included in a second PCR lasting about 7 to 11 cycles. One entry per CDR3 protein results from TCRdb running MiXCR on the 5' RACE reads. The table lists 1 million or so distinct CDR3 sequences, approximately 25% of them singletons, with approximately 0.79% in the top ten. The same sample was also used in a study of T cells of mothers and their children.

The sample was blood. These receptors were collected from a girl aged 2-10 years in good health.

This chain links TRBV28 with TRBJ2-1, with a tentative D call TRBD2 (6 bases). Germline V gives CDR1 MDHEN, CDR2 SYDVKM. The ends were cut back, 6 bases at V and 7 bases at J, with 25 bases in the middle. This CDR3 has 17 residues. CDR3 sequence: CASREYPTGVVLNEQFF. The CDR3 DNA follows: TGTGCCAGCAGAGAATACCCAACGGGAGTAGTATTAAATGAGCAGTTCTTC.

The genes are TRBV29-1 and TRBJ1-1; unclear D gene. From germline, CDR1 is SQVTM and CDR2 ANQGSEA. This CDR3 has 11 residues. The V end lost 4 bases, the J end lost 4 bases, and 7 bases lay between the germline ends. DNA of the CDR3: TGCAGCGTTGGCAGGAGCACTGAAGCTTTCTTT. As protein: CSVGRSTEAFF.

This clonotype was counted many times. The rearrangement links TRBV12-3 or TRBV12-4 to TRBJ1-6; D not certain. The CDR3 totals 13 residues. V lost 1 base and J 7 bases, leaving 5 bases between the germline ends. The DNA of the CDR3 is TGTGCCAGCAGTTTAGAGGGAAATTCACCCCTCCACTTT. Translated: CASSLEGNSPLHF.

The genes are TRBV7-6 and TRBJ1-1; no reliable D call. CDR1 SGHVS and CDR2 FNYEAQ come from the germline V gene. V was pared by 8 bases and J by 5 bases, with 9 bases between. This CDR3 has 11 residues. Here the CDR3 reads CASSDGTEAFF. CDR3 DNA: TGTGCCAGCTCAGACGGGACTGAAGCTTTCTTT.

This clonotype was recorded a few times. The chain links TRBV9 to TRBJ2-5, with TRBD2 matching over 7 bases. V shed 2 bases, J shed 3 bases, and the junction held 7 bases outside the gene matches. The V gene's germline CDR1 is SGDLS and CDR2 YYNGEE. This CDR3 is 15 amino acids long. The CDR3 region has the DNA TGTGCCAGCAGCGTGGGGGGGACTACCAAAGAGACCCAGTACTTC. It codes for CASSVGGTTKETQYF.

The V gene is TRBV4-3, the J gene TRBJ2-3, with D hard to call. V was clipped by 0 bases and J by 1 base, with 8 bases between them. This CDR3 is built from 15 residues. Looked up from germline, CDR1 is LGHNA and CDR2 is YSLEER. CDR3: CASSQDSAGTDTQYF. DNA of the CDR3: TGCGCCAGCAGCCAAGATTCCGCGGGCACAGATACGCAGTATTTT.

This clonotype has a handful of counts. Here the CDR3 reads CASSQDSGLTGGLEQFF. CDR3 nucleotide sequence: TGTGCCAGCAGCCAAGATTCAGGCCTGACAGGGGGCCTTGAGCAGTTCTTC. This chain joins TRBV4-2 and TRBJ2-1, with 10 bases lining up with TRBD1. The CDR3 length is 17 residues. The V gene end was trimmed by 0 bases and the J gene end by 9 bases; junction bases not matched to a gene: 11. The germline gives CDR1 LGHNA, CDR2 YNFKEQ.

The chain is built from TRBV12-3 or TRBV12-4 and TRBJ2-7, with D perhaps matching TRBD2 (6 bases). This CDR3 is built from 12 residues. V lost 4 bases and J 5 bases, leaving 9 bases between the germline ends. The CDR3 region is CASSSAGNEQYF. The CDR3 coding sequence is TGTGCCAGCAGTTCTGCGGGGAACGAGCAGTACTTC.

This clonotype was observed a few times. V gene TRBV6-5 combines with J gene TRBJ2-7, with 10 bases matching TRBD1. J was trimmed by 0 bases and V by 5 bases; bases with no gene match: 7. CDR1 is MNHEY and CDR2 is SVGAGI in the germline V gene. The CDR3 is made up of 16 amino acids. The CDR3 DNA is TGTGCCAGCAGTCCCGGGGGGGACAGGGGCTCCTACGAGCAGTACTTC. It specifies CASSPGGDRGSYEQYF.

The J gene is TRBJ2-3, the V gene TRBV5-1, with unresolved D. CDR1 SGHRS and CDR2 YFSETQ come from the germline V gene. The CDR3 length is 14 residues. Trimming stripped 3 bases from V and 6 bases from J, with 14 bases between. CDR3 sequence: CASSWGENVDTQYF. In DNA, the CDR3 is TGCGCCAGCAGCTGGGGTGAGAACGTCGATACGCAGTATTTT.

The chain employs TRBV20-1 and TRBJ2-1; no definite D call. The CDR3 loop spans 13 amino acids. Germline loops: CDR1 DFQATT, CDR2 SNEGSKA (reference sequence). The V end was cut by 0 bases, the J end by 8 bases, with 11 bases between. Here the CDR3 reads CSARDWIIDEQFF. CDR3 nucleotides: TGCAGTGCTAGAGATTGGATAATAGATGAGCAGTTCTTC.

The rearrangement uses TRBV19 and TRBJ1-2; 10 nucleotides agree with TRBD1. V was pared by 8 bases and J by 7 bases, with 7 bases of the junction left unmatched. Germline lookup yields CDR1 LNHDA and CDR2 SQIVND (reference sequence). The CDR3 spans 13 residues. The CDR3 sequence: CASFWTGGSGYTF. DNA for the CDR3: TGTGCCAGTTTCTGGACAGGGGGAAGTGGCTACACCTTC. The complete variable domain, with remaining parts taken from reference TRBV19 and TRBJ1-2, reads DGGITQSPKYLFRKEGQNVTLSCEQNLNHDAMYWYRQDPGQGLRLIYYSQIVNDFQKGDIAEGYSVSREKKESFPLTVTSAQKNPTAFYLCASFWTGGSGYTFGSGTRLTVV.

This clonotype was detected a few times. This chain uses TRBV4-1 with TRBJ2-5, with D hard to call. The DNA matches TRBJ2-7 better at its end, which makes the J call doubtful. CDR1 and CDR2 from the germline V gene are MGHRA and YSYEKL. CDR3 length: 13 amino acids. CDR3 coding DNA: TGCGCCAGCAGCCCCGGGCCACTTATCGAGCAGTACTTC. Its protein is CASSPGPLIEQYF.

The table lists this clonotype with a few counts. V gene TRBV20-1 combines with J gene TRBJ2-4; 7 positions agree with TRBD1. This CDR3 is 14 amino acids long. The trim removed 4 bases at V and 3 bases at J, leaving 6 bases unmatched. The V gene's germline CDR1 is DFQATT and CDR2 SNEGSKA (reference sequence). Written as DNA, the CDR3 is TGCAGTGCTACCTTGACAGGGAGCAAAAACATTCAGTACTTC. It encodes CSATLTGSKNIQYF.

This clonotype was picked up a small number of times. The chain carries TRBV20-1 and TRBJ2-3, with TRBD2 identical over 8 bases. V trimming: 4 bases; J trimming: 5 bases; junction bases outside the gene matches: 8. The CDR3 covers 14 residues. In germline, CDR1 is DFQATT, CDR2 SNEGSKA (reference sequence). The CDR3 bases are TGCAGTGCTAAAATAGCGGGGCGGGGAGATACGCAGTATTTT. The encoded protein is CSAKIAGRGDTQYF.

For the CDR3, the DNA is TGTGCCAGCAGCGAAGAAGACGGATTGTCTAGCACAGATACGCAGTATTTT. Its protein product is CASSEEDGLSSTDTQYF. This rearrangement joins TRBV11-2 to TRBJ2-3, with D unresolved. The V gene's germline CDR1 is SGHAT and CDR2 FQNNGV. The CDR3 is 17 residues long. The ends were cut back, 5 bases at V and 0 bases at J, with 18 bases in the middle.

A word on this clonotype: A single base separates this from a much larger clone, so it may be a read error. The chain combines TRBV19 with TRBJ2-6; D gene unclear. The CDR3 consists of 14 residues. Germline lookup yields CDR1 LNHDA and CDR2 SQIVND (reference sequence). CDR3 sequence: CASNKGSGTNVLTF. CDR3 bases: TGTGCCAGTAATAAGGGTTCTGGGACCAACGTCCTGACTTTC. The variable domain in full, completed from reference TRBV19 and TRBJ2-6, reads DGGITQSPKYLFRKEGQNVTLSCEQNLNHDAMYWYRQDPGQGLRLIYYSQIVNDFQKGDIAEGYSVSREKKESFPLTVTSAQKNPTAFYLCASNKGSGTNVLTFGAGSRLTVL.

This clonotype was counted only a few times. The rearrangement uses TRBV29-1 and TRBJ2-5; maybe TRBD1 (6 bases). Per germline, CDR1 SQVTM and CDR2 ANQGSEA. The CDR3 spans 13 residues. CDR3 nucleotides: TGCAACGTCGCTCGTACAGGGCAAGAGACCCAGTACTTC. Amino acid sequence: CNVARTGQETQYF.

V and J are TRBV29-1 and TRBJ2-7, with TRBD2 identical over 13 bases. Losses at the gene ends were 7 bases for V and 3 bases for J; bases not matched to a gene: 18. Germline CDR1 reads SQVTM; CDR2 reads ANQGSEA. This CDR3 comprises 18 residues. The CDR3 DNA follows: TGCAGCGCCGTCAGACTAGCGGGGGGTCCTAAGGGGGTCTACGAGCAGTACTTC. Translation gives CSAVRLAGGPKGVYEQYF.

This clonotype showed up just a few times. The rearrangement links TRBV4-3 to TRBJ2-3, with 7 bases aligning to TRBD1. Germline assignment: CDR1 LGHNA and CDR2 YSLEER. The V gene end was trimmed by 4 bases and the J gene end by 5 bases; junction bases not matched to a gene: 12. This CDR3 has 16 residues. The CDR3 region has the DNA TGCGCCAGCAGCCCCCGGACAGGCAAAGAGGGAGATACGCAGTATTTT. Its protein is CASSPRTGKEGDTQYF.

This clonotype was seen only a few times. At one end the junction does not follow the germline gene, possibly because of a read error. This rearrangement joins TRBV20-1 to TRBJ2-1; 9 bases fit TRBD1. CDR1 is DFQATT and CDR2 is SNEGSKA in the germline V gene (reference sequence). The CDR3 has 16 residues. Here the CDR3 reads CSARDLQGALFNERFF. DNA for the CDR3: TGCAGTGCTAGAGATCTACAGGGGGCGCTTTTCAATGAGCGGTTCTTC.

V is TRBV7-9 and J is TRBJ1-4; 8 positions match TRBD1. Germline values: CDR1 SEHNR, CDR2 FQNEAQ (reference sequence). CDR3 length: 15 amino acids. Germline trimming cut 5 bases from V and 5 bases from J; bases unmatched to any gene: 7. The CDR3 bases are TGTGCCAGCAGCGAGGGACAGGCCCTCAATGAAAAACTGTTTTTT. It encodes CASSEGQALNEKLFF.

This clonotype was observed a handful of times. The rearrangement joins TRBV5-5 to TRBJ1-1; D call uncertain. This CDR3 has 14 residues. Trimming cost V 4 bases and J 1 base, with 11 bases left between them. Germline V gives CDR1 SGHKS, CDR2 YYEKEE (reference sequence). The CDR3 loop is CASSQVPWNTEAFF. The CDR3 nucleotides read TGTGCCAGCAGCCAGGTCCCCTGGAACACTGAAGCTTTCTTT.

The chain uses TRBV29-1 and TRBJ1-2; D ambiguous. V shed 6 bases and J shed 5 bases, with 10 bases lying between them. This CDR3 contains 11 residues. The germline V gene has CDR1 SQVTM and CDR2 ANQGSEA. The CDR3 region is CSVKLLYGYTF. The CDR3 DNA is TGCAGCGTGAAACTCCTTTATGGCTACACCTTC.

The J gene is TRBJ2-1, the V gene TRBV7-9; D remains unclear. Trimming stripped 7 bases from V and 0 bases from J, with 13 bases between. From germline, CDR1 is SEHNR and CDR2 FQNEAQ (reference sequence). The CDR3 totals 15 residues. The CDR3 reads CASTLPFNSYNEQFF. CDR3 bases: TGTGCCAGCACCCTACCCTTCAACTCCTACAATGAGCAGTTCTTC.